Ten or more counts support the clone carrying this T cell receptor (beta chain). This record belongs to a study of blood T cells in healthy people across ages. The CDR3 loop spans 15 amino acids. V dropped 6 bases and J dropped 2; count of bases not matched to a gene: 13. Germline CDR1 and CDR2: SQVTM and ANQGSEA. Each sample had at least 7 million PBMCs isolated. Extraction of total RNA produced a minimum of 5 micrograms from each sample. Using a J-beta primer mix together with a sample-barcoded 5' primer, a second PCR was run for about 6 to 11 cycles. TCRdb reanalysed the 5' RACE reads using MiXCR and keeps one entry per CDR3 protein. The sample contains about 930,000 distinct CDR3 sequences, 25% to 30% of which appear only once. These sequences were also reported in another study, on T cells of mothers and their children. From that paper: Unrelated pairs and related pairs have their TCR recombination output shaped similarly by thymic selection. Biologically related mothers and children overlapped slightly more than unrelated pairs, a non-significant difference.

Sequenced sample: blood. The chain has TRBV29-1 and TRBJ2-7; 7 bases agree with TRBD1. The source of this sequence is a woman aged 35 to 49 in good health. The CDR3 protein is CSVLKLRDSTYEQYF. The CDR3, as DNA: TGCAGCGTCCTAAAACTCCGGGACAGTACCTACGAGCAGTACTTC.